A single sample is the source of the 24 T cell receptor beta chains below, sequenced in a study of post-analysis software for immune sequencing data. Findings and caveats of the study: Among roughly 5 TRBV segments more frequent in patients than controls were TRBV5-6, TRBV5-1 and TRBV20-1.

Unique molecular identifiers featured in each of the TCR beta cDNA libraries. TCRdb called the PCR reads again in MiXCR, with one record for every CDR3 protein. The table includes around 200,000 distinct CDR3 sequences, 29% detected once. These receptors' antigens are unknown. Sequenced sample: blood. The receptors here all came from a girl aged 2-17 years with multiple sclerosis.

The V gene is TRBV5-5, the J gene TRBJ2-1, with 11 positions matching TRBD2. Losses at the gene ends were 3 bases for V and 7 bases for J; bases not matched to a gene: 15. Germline-derived CDR1 and CDR2 are SGHKS and YYEKEE (reference sequence). The length of the CDR3 is 18 residues. The CDR3 spells CASSSSSGASGRRNEQFF. The DNA of the CDR3 is TGTGCCAGCAGCTCGAGCTCAGGGGCTAGCGGGAGGAGAAATGAGCAGTTCTTC.

This chain uses TRBV3-1 with TRBJ2-5; 9 positions match TRBD2. Germline CDR1 and CDR2: LGHDT and YNNKEL (reference sequence). The CDR3 covers 17 residues. The trim removed 4 bases at V and 7 bases at J, leaving 16 bases unmatched. The CDR3 sequence: CASSPLLERGVRMTQYF. The DNA for the CDR3 is TGTGCCAGCAGCCCGTTACTCGAGCGGGGGGTCCGCATGACCCAGTACTTC.

This clonotype was counted once. This CDR3 is CASSYNVQGNEQYF. CDR3 coding DNA: TGTGCCAGCAGCTATAACGTACAGGGGAACGAGCAGTACTTC. This rearrangement joins TRBV5-6 to TRBJ2-5, with 7 bases identical to TRBD1. The last part of the DNA fits TRBJ2-7 better; the J call may be wrong. The germline V gene encodes CDR1 SGHDT and CDR2 YYEEEE. The CDR3 totals 14 residues.

Comments on this clonotype: One end of the junction varies from germline; a read error may be responsible. The CDR3 loop reads CTSSFGGTGVVTEAFF. The CDR3 DNA sequence: TGCACCAGCAGCTTTGGGGGGACAGGGGTTGTAACTGAAGCTTTCTTT. This chain connects TRBV5-1 to TRBJ1-1; 10 bases match TRBD1. There are 16 residues in the CDR3. The germline gives CDR1 SGHRS, CDR2 YFSETQ.

The J gene is TRBJ1-2, the V gene TRBV27; D is possibly TRBD1 (6 bases). The CDR3 contains 14 residues. The ends were cut back, 4 bases at V and 5 bases at J, with 14 bases in the middle. Germline-derived CDR1 and CDR2 are MNHEY and SMNVEV (reference sequence). For the CDR3, the DNA is TGTGCCAGCAGTTCGCCAGGGGAAGGGTATGGCTACACCTTC. Translating it yields CASSSPGEGYGYTF.

This clonotype occurred many times. The J gene is TRBJ2-3, the V gene TRBV4-2; 12 bases are a match to TRBD2. Trimming cost V 1 base and J 4 bases; bases outside gene matches: 0. The CDR3 loop spans 15 amino acids. Germline CDR1 reads LGHNA; CDR2 reads YNFKEQ. This CDR3 is CASSQGLAGADTQYF. CDR3 DNA: TGTGCCAGCAGCCAAGGACTAGCGGGAGCAGATACGCAGTATTTT.

This clonotype occurred a few times. The chain recombines TRBV20-1 with TRBJ2-6; D might be TRBD1 or TRBD2, each matching 5 bases. The CDR3 extends over 17 amino acids. The V end lost 2 bases, the J end lost 0 bases, and 14 bases lay between the germline ends. CDR1 is DFQATT, CDR2 SNEGSKA, per germline (reference sequence). The CDR3 spells CSARQGRAGSGANVLTF. The CDR3 region has the DNA TGCAGTGCTAGACAGGGAAGGGCGGGCTCTGGGGCCAACGTCCTGACTTTC.

The sample holds many counts of this clonotype. The chain links TRBV5-1 to TRBJ2-7; the D gene is possibly TRBD2 (6 bases). Germline V gene data show CDR1 as SGHRS and CDR2 as YFSETQ. The CDR3 is 15 residues long. Trimming took off 4 bases at V and 1 base at J, with 15 bases between the two ends. The CDR3 region is CASSPEEGRSYEQYF. The CDR3 DNA is TGCGCCAGCAGCCCAGAGGAGGGGCGATCCTACGAGCAGTACTTC.

The chain links TRBV24-1 to TRBJ2-1, with D possibly TRBD1 on 6 matching bases. V was clipped by 9 bases and J by 5 bases, with 13 bases between them. The length of the CDR3 is 13 residues. Germline CDR1 reads KGHDR; CDR2 reads SFDVKD. This CDR3 is CATSRTGNNEQFF. In nucleotides, the CDR3 is TGTGCCACCTCCCGAACAGGGAACAATGAGCAGTTCTTC.

This clonotype was observed a few times. Mismatch with germline at one junction end may stem from a read error. The rearrangement links TRBV20-1 to TRBJ2-1; TRBD2 matches at 7 bases. CDR1 DFQATT and CDR2 SNEGSKA come from the germline V gene (reference sequence). The CDR3 loop spans 14 amino acids. The CDR3 reads CSAPPAGAWNERFF. In DNA, the CDR3 is TGCAGTGCCCCGCCCGCGGGAGCTTGGAATGAGCGGTTCTTC.

Of note for this clonotype: At one end, the junction sequence differs from germline, possibly due to a read error. This sequence joins TRBV28 and TRBJ2-6, with 7 bases aligning to TRBD1. Looked up from germline, CDR1 is MDHEN and CDR2 is SYDVKM. The CDR3 covers 14 residues. The CDR3 nucleotides are TGTGCCGGCAGGGGGACAGCGTGGGCCAACGTCCTGACTTTC. As protein: CAGRGTAWANVLTF.

The V call is TRBV29-1, the J call TRBJ2-7, with a tentative D call TRBD2 (7 bases). The J call may be wrong; the DNA end is better matched by TRBJ2-5. The CDR3 extends over 12 amino acids. The germline gives CDR1 SQVTM, CDR2 ANQGSEA. The CDR3 region has the DNA TGCAGCGTTGTAGGGGGGGCGGAGACCCAGTACTTC. This gives the protein CSVVGGAETQYF.

For this clonotype: A much larger clonotype is one base distant, so this may be a read error. The chain couples TRBV12-3 or TRBV12-4 to TRBJ1-5; D remains ambiguous. The CDR3 consists of 15 residues. DNA of the CDR3: TGTGCCAGCAGAGTTTATGGGTCGGGCAATCGGCCCCAGCATTTT. Residues: CASRVYGSGNRPQHF.

This clonotype was picked up a small number of times. The chain uses TRBV5-1 and TRBJ2-7, with a weak D call TRBD2 (6 bases). The CDR3 loop spans 14 amino acids. The V gene's germline CDR1 is SGHRS and CDR2 YFSETQ. The V end lost 0 bases, the J end lost 1 base, and 8 bases lay between the germline ends. The CDR3, as DNA: TGCGCCAGCAGCTTGGGCGGGGATTCCTACGAGCAGTACTTC. Translated: CASSLGGDSYEQYF.

The V call is TRBV27, the J call TRBJ1-2; 10 nucleotides align to TRBD1. The CDR3 spans 15 residues. CDR1 MNHEY and CDR2 SMNVEV come from the germline V gene (reference sequence). The V segment lost 3 bases and the J segment 6 bases; nucleotides outside the gene matches: 7. DNA for the CDR3: TGTGCCAGCAGTTTTTTCGGGACAGGGGCAGATGGCTACACCTTC. Amino acid sequence: CASSFFGTGADGYTF.

A few counts support this clonotype. The chain is built from TRBV7-2 and TRBJ2-7; unclear D gene. The germline gives CDR1 SGHTA, CDR2 FQGNSA. Trimming stripped 5 bases from V and 2 bases from J, with 19 bases between. This CDR3 is built from 16 residues. The CDR3 protein is CASSPKSPLGPYEQYF. The DNA for the CDR3 is TGTGCCAGCAGCCCTAAAAGCCCCTTGGGTCCCTACGAGCAGTACTTC.

J is TRBJ1-2 and V is TRBV12-3 or TRBV12-4, with TRBD1 identical over 9 bases. This CDR3 spans 15 amino acids. J was trimmed by 6 bases and V by 2 bases; bases with no gene match: 7. CDR3 region: CASSLRSQGANGYTF. Written as DNA, the CDR3 is TGTGCCAGCAGTTTAAGGTCACAGGGGGCGAATGGCTACACCTTC.

The chain is built from TRBV7-2 and TRBJ1-5; a weak D match, TRBD1 (5 bases). This CDR3 spans 15 amino acids. V lost 5 bases and J lost 4, with 15 bases in between. Per germline, CDR1 SGHTA and CDR2 FQGNSA. CDR3 residues: CASSGGSGMNQPQHF. The CDR3 DNA is TGTGCCAGCAGCGGGGGGAGCGGAATGAATCAGCCCCAGCATTTT.

The sample holds many counts of this clonotype. The rearrangement links TRBV20-1 to TRBJ2-1; D call uncertain. The CDR3 has 13 residues. Germline V gene data show CDR1 as DFQATT and CDR2 as SNEGSKA (reference sequence). With 3 bases removed from V and 2 bases from J, the gap between germline ends came to 8 bases. The CDR3 loop reads CSASPAPYNEQFF. The CDR3 region has the DNA TGCAGTGCTAGCCCAGCCCCCTACAATGAGCAGTTCTTC.

The gene calls are TRBV4-1 and TRBJ1-2, with D possibly TRBD1 on 6 matching bases. CDR1 is MGHRA and CDR2 is YSYEKL in the germline V gene. The CDR3 runs 16 residues. V was clipped by 0 bases and J by 3 bases, with 14 bases between them. The CDR3 protein is CASSQDRNRVYYGYTF. The CDR3 DNA follows: TGCGCCAGCAGCCAAGATCGGAACAGGGTGTACTATGGCTACACCTTC.

This clonotype was seen only a few times. The chain combines TRBV20-1 with TRBJ2-3; the D gene could be TRBD1 or TRBD2 (6 bases each). Germline V gene data show CDR1 as DFQATT and CDR2 as SNEGSKA (reference sequence). V was pared by 3 bases and J by 2 bases, with 15 bases between. The CDR3 has 15 amino acids. The DNA for the CDR3 is TGCAGTGCTAGTTCGGGGGCCCGCTCCACAGATACGCAGTATTTT. It translates to CSASSGARSTDTQYF.

This clonotype has at least ten counts. The rearrangement joins TRBV20-1 to TRBJ2-7, with D possibly TRBD2 on 6 matching bases. The V end was cut by 2 bases, the J end by 0 bases, with 11 bases between. The CDR3 is 14 amino acids. The germline V gene has CDR1 DFQATT and CDR2 SNEGSKA (reference sequence). The CDR3 protein is CSARSSGYSYEQYF. The CDR3 DNA sequence: TGCAGTGCTAGATCGAGCGGGTACTCCTACGAGCAGTACTTC.

As regards this clonotype: This may come from a read error, since a much larger clone is one base off. The V and J genes are TRBV29-1 and TRBJ1-2, with D uncertain. The CDR3 totals 13 residues. Trimming took 1 base from V and 4 from J, leaving 10 bases between them. Looked up from germline, CDR1 is SQVTM and CDR2 is ANQGSEA. The CDR3 nucleotides read TGCAGCGTTGAAGGCTACGATGGCTATGGCTACACCTTC. This gives the protein CSVEGYDGYGYTF.

The sample holds many counts of this clonotype. This rearrangement joins TRBV5-5 to TRBJ1-4; the D gene is possibly TRBD1 (6 bases). Germline-derived CDR1 and CDR2 are SGHKS and YYEKEE (reference sequence). Trimming pared 0 bases from V and 4 bases from J, leaving 10 bases between. This CDR3 comprises 15 residues. As DNA, the CDR3 is TGTGCCAGCAGCTTGGGGAGGGGGATTAATGAAAAACTGTTTTTT. Translating it yields CASSLGRGINEKLFF.